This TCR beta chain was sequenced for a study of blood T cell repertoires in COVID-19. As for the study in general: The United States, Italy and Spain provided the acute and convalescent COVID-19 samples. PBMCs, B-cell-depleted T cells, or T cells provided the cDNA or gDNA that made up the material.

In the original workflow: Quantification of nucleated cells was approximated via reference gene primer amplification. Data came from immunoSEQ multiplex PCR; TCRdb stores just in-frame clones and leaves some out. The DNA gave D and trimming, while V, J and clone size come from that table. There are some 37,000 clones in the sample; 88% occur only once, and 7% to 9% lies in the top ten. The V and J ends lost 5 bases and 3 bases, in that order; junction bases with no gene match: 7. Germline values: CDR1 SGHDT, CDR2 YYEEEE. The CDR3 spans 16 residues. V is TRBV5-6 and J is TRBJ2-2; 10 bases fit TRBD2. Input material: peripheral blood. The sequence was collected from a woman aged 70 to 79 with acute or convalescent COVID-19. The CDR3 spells CASRAGTSVDTGELFF. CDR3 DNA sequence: TGTGCCAGCAGGGCCGGGACTAGCGTTGACACCGGGGAGCTGTTTTTT.